These T cell receptor beta chains were read from a single sample in a study of CD8+CD57+ T cells in acquired aplastic anemia. MiXCR, run by TCRdb on the reads, gives a single entry per CDR3 protein. Altogether 65,000 or so distinct CDR3 sequences are present, less than 65% being singletons, with the ten largest covering 2% to 3%. Sequencing input: sorted CD4+, CD8+, or CD8+CD57+ T cells (not recorded which) from PBMCs. These receptors all stem from a human donor in good health, serving as a control. The CDR3 runs from the conserved cysteine through the conserved F or W. D genes are given only for firm matches. Expanded clones are given a class, and other clones once, few, many or no size at all.

TRBV19	.	.	TRBJ1-6	TGTGCCAGTAGTGCTACAGGGAATAATTCACCCCTCCACTTT	CASSATGNNSPLHF
TRBV5-8	TRBD1	many	TRBJ1-2	TGTGCCAGCAGCTTCCGGGACAGTTCCATTAACTATGGCTACACCTTC	CASSFRDSSINYGYTF
TRBV19	TRBD1	.	TRBJ2-7	TGTGCCAGTAGTATGGGACAGAACACCGGGGAGCAGTACTTC	CASSMGQNTGEQYF
TRBV2	.	.	TRBJ2-7	TGTGCCAGCAGTTACAGGGACCCGGGGGAGCAGTACTTC	CASSYRDPGEQYF
TRBV20-1	TRBD2	many	TRBJ2-6	TGCAGTGCTAGAGTAATAAGGGTAGCGGGGCTCTCTGGGGCCAACGTCCTGACTTTC	CSARVIRVAGLSGANVLTF
TRBV7-9	.	.	TRBJ2-5	TGTGCCAGCAGCTTGAGTGAAGGCGAGACCCAGTACTTC	CASSLSEGETQYF
TRBV25-1	.	.	TRBJ1-1	TGTGCCAGCAGTCCGCCGAGGGGAGTGAACACTGAAGCTTTCTTT	CASSPPRGVNTEAFF
TRBV7-9	.	.	TRBJ1-5	TGTGCCAGCAGCCTTAGACAGAAATATCAGCCCCAGCATTTT	CASSLRQKYQPQHF
TRBV29-1	.	.	TRBJ1-1	TGCAGCTTTGTGGGGGAAGGCACTGAAGCTTTCTTT	CSFVGEGTEAFF
TRBV19	.	many	TRBJ1-1	TGTGCCAGTAGTCCCAAAAAAACGGGGGGGGGCATGAACACTGAAGCTTTCTTT	CASSPKKTGGGMNTEAFF
TRBV13	.	many	TRBJ2-5	TGTGCCAGCAGCCCACCGGGGGGCTTCGGAGAGACCCAGTACTTC	CASSPPGGFGETQYF
TRBV10-3	.	.	TRBJ2-2	TGTGCCATCACCAGGGCGAACACCGGGGAGCTGTTTTTT	CAITRANTGELFF
TRBV5-4	TRBD2	many	TRBJ2-1	TGTGCCAGCAGCTTGGTAGGGACTAGCGGGTTTCATGAGCAGTTCTTC	CASSLVGTSGFHEQFF
TRBV29-1	.	many	TRBJ2-5	TGCAGCGTTGGGAGGGGGCTTGGGTTCGTTGAGACCCAGTACTTC	CSVGRGLGFVETQYF
TRBV20-1	.	.	TRBJ1-6	TGCAGTGCTAGAGTTGTCAGCGCTAATTCACCCCTCCACTTT	CSARVVSANSPLHF
TRBV10-2	TRBD1	.	TRBJ1-2	TGCGCCAGCAGCGAGGGACAGAACTATGGCTACACCTTC	CASSEGQNYGYTF